This T cell receptor (beta chain) was recorded in a study of T-cell memory formation after mild COVID-19. Background on the study: Largely, the TCR clusters proved donor specific. Study findings and constraints: Clones contracting across day 15 to 85 had a balanced CD4/CD8 profile; later expanding clones leaned CD4+.

The germline gives CDR1 SGHTA, CDR2 FQGTGA. This CDR3 region has 15 residues. After removal of 5 bases from V and 2 bases from J, the junction contained 5 bases not matched to a gene. The sample holds a few counts of this clonotype. Its specificity is not known. Constant-segment primers served in 5'RACE that generated TCR alpha and TCR beta cDNA libraries bearing sample barcodes and UMIs. Using its own MiXCR run on the 5' RACE reads, TCRdb lists one record per CDR3 protein. The data show 120,000 or so distinct CDR3 sequences, over 15% seen once. Source material: PBMCs or a T cell subset sorted from them (not recorded which). This chain connects TRBV7-3 to TRBJ2-7; TRBD2 aligns across 11 bases. The clonotype was recovered from a man aged 18 to 30 who had mild COVID-19 (a few samples of this study predate the infection). Cell type and time point are not known. CDR3 amino acids: CASSVLAGGPYEQYF. CDR3 DNA sequence: TGTGCCAGCAGCGTCCTAGCGGGGGGACCCTACGAGCAGTACTTC.